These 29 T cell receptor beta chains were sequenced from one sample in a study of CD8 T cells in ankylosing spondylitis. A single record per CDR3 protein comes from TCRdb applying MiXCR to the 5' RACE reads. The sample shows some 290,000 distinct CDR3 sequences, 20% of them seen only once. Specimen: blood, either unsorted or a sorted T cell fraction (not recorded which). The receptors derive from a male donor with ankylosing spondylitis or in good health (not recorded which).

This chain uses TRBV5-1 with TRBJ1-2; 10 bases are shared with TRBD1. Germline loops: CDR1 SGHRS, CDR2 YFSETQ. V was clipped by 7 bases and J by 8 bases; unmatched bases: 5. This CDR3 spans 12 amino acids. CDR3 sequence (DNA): TGCGCCAGCTCGGGACAGGGGTCCGGCTACACCTTC. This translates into CASSGQGSGYTF. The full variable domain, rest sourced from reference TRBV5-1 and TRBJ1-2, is KAGVTQTPRYLIKTRGQQVTLSCSPISGHRSVSWYQQTPGQGLQFLFEYFSETQRNKGNFPGRFSGRQFSNSRSEMNVSTLELGDSALYLCASSGQGSGYTFGSGTRLTVV.

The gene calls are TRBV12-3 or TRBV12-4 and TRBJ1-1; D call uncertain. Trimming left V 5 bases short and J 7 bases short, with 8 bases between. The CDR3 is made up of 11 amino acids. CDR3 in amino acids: CASSLTYEAFF. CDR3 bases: TGTGCCAGCAGTCTAACATATGAAGCTTTCTTT.

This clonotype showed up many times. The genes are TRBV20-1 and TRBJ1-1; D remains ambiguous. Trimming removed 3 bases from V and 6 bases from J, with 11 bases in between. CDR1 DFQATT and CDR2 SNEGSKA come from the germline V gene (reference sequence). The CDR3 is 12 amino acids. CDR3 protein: CSASLGRAEAFF. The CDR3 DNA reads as TGCAGTGCTAGCCTTGGTAGAGCTGAAGCTTTCTTT.

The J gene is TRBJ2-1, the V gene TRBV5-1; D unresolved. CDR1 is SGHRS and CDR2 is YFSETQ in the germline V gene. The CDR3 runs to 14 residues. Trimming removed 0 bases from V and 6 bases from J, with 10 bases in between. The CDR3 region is CASSLELDGNEQFF. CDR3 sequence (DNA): TGCGCCAGCAGCTTGGAATTGGACGGCAATGAGCAGTTCTTC.

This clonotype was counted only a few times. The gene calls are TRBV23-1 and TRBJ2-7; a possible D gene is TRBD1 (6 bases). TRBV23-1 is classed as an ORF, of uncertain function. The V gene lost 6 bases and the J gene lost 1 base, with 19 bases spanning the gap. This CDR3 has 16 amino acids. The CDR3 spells CASRTICWDTSYEQYV. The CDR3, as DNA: TGCGCCAGCAGGACCATCTGTTGGGACACTTCCTACGAGCAGTACGTC.

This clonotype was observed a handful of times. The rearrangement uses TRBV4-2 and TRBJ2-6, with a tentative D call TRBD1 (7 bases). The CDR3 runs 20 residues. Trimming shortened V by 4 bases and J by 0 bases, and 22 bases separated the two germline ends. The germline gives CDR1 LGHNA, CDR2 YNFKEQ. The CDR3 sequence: CASSPFRGGGGLSGANVLTF. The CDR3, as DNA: TGTGCCAGCAGCCCCTTTCGTGGCGGAGGGGGCCTCTCTGGGGCCAACGTCCTGACTTTC.

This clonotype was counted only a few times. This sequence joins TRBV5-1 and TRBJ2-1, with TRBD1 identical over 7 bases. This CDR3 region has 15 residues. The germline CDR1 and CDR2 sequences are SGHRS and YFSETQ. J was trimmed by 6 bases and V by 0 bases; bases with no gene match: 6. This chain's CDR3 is CASSLDVAGGNEQFF. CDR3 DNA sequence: TGCGCCAGCAGCTTGGATGTGGCAGGGGGCAATGAGCAGTTCTTC.

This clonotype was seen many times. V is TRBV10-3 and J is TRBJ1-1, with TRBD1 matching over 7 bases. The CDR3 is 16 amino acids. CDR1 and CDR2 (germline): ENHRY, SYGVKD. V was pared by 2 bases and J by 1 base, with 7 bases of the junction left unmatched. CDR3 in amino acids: CAISEGQAGSNTEAFF. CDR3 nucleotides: TGTGCCATCAGTGAGGGACAGGCCGGGTCGAACACTGAAGCTTTCTTT.

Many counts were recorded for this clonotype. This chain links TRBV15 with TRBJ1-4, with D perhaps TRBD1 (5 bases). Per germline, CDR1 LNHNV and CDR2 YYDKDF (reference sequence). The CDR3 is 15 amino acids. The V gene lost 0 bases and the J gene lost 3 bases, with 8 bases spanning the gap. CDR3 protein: CATSRERQSNEKLFF. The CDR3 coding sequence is TGTGCCACCAGCAGAGAGAGACAGTCTAATGAAAAACTGTTTTTT.

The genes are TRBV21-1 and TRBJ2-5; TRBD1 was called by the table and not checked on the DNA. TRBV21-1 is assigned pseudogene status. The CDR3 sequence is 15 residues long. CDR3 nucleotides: TGTGCCAGCAGCACGCCCCCAACTAGCGTGGAGACCCAGTACTTC. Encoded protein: CASSTPPTSVETQYF.

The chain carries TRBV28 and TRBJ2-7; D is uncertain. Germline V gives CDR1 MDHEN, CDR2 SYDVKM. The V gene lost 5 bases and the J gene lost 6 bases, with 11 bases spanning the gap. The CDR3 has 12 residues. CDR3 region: CASSQDQFEQYV. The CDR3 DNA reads TGTGCCAGCAGTCAAGACCAGTTCGAGCAGTACGTC.

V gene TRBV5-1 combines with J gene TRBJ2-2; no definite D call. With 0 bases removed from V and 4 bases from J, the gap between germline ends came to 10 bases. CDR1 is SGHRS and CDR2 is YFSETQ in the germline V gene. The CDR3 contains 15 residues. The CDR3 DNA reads TGCGCCAGCAGCTTGGTCAGGTCGGCCACCGGGGAGCTGTTTTTT. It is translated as CASSLVRSATGELFF.

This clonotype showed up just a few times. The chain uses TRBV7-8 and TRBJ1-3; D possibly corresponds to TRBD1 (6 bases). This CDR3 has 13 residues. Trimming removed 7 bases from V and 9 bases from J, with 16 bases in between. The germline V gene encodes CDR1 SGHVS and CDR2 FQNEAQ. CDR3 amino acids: CASKGDGGSTIYF. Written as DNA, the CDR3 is TGTGCCAGCAAGGGGGATGGGGGCAGCACCATATATTTT.

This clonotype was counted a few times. The chain's CDR3 is CASSAPGAGNTIYF. The CDR3 nucleotides are TGTGCCAGCAGTGCCCCAGGGGCTGGAAACACCATATATTTT. V is TRBV25-1 and J is TRBJ1-3; tentative D call: TRBD1 (6 bases). The CDR3 has 14 amino acids. V was cut by 4 bases and J by 2 bases, with 9 bases left in between. Germline CDR1 reads MGHDK; CDR2 reads SYGVNS.

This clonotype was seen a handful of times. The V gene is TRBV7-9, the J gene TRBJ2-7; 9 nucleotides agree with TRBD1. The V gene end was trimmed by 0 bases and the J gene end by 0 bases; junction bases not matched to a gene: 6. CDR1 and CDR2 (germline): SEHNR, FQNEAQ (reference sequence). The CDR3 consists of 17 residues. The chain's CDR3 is CASSLAPGTGSSYEQYV. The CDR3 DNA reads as TGTGCCAGCAGCTTAGCTCCCGGGACAGGGAGCTCCTACGAGCAGTACGTC.

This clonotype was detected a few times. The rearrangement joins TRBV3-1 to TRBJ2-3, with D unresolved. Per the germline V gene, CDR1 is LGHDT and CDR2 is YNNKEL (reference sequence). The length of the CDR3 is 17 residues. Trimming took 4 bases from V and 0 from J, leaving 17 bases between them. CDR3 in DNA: TGTGCCAGCAGCCCTTCCGGGTTCAGTCCTAGCACAGATACGCAGTATTTT. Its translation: CASSPSGFSPSTDTQYF.

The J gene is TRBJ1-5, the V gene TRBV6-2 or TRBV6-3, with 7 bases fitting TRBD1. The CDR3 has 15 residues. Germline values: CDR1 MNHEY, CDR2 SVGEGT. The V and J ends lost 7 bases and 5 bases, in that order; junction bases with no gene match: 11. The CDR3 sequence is CASKLGQMLHQPQHF. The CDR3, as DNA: TGTGCCAGCAAATTGGGACAGATGTTACATCAGCCCCAGCATTTT.

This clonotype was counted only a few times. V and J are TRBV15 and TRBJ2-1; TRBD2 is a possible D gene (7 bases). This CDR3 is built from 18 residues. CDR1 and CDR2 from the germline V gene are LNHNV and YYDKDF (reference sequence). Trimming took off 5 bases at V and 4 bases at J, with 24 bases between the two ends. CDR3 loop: CATSGQPSGGLGYNEQFF. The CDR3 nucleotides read TGTGCCACCAGCGGACAGCCTAGCGGAGGACTGGGGTACAATGAGCAGTTCTTC. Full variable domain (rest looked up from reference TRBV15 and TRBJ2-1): DAMVIQNPRYQVTQFGKPVTLSCSQTLNHNVMYWYQQKSSQAPKLLFHYYDKDFNNEADTPDNFQSRRPNTSFCFLDIRSPGLGDTAMYLCATSGQPSGGLGYNEQFFGPGTRLTVL.

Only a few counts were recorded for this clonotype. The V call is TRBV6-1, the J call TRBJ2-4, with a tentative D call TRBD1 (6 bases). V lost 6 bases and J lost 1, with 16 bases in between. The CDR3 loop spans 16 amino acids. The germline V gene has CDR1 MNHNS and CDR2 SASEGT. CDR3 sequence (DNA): TGTGCCAGCAGCGAATCCGGAACAGGGGCCAAAAACATTCAGTACTTC. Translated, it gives CASSESGTGAKNIQYF.

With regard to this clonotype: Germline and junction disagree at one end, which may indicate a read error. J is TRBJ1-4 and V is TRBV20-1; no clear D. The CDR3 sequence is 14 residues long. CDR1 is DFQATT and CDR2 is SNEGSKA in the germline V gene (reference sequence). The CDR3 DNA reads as TGCAGTGCTGGACGGACCCGCGGAGATGAAAAACTGGTTTTT. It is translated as CSAGRTRGDEKLVF.

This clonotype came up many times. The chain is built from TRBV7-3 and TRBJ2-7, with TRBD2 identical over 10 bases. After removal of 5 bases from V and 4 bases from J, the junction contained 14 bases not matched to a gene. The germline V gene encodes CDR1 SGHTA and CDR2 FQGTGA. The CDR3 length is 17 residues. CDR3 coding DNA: TGTGCCAGCAGCCCTAGCGGGGGACGATTGGTAGGGTACGAGCAGTACGTC. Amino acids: CASSPSGGRLVGYEQYV.

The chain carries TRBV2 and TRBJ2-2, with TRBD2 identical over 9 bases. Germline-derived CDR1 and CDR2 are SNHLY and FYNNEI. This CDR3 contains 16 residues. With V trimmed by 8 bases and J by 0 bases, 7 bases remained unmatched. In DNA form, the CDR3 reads TGTGCCAGCCATCTTAGCGGGAGCGCGAACACCGGGGAGCTGTTTTTT. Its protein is CASHLSGSANTGELFF.

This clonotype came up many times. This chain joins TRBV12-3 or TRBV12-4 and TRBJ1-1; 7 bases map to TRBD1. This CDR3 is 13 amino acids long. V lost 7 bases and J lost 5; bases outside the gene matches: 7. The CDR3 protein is CASNQDRATEAFF. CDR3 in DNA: TGTGCCAGCAACCAAGACAGGGCAACTGAAGCTTTCTTT.

The CDR3 region is CASRRTTGSSTRQYV. The CDR3 DNA follows: TGTGCCAGCAGAAGAACCACAGGGTCCTCTACGAGGCAGTACGTC. The chain joins TRBV6-2 or TRBV6-3 to TRBJ2-7, with D possibly being TRBD1 (6 bases). Per germline, CDR1 MNHEY and CDR2 SVGEGT. The ends were cut back, 6 bases at V and 9 bases at J, with 24 bases in the middle. The CDR3 contains 15 residues.

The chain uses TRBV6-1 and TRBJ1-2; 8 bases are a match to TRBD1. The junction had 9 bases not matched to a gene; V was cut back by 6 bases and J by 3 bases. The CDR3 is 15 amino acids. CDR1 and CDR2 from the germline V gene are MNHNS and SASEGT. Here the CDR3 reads CASSHRDRPYYGYTF. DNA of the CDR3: TGTGCCAGCAGCCACCGGGACAGGCCGTACTATGGCTACACCTTC.

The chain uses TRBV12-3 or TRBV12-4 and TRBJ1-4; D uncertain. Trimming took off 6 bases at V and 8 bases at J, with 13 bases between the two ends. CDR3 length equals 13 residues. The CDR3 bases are TGTGCCAGCAGCTCCGGTCTTGGGGAAAAACTGTTTTTT. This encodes CASSSGLGEKLFF.

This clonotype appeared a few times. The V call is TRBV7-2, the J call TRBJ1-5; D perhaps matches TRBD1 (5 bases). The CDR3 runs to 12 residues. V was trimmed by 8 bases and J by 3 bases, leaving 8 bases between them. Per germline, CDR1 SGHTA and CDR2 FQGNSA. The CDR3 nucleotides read TGTGCCAGCCGGGGCCCCAATCAGCCCCAGCATTTT. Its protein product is CASRGPNQPQHF.

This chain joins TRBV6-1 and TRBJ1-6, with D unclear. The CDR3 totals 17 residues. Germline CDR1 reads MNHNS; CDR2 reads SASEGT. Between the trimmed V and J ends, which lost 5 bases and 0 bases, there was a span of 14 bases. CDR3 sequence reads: CASSPQGRSSYNSPLHF. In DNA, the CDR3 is TGTGCCAGCAGTCCCCAAGGGAGGAGCTCCTATAATTCACCCCTCCACTTT.

The CDR3 spells CASSGTISYEQYV. CDR3 sequence (DNA): TGTGCCAGCAGCGGAACCATCTCCTACGAGCAGTACGTC. The rearrangement joins TRBV6-1 to TRBJ2-7; D is ambiguous. CDR1 and CDR2 (germline): MNHNS, SASEGT. Trimming shortened V by 6 bases and J by 0 bases, and 9 bases separated the two germline ends. CDR3 length: 13 residues.